This T cell receptor (beta chain) was obtained from a study of blood T cells in healthy people across ages. Regarding the study as a whole: PBMCs left unsorted prevented a conclusive naive versus antigen-experienced comparison. Age brought a roughly linear fall in TCR beta diversity measured per million T cells.

The CDR3 sequence is 14 residues long. The V gene's germline CDR1 is KGHSH and CDR2 LQKENI. A remark on this clonotype: Its antigen is not identified. Compared with germline, one end of the junction differs, possibly owing to a read error.

Donors each provided approximately 9.6 milliliters of peripheral blood. A second roughly 7 to 12 cycle PCR used barcoded and J-beta primers. From the 5' RACE reads, TCRdb called clonotypes with MiXCR, one entry per CDR3 protein. This table holds around 870,000 distinct CDR3 sequences, more than 25% found once. The sample was blood. The clonotype comes from a woman older than 75 in good health. The V gene is TRBV18, the J gene TRBJ2-1, with 10 bases identical to TRBD2. Here the CDR3 DNA reads TGTGCCAGTTATGGACTAGCGGCAAACAATGCGCAGTTCTTC. Protein: CASYGLAANNAQFF. Drawing the rest from reference TRBV18 and TRBJ2-1, the complete variable domain is NAGVMQNPRHLVRRRGQEARLRCSPMKGHSHVYWYRQLPEEGLKFMVYLQKENIIDESGMPKERFSAEFPKEGPSILRIQQVVRGDSAAYFCASYGLAANNAQFFGPGTRLTVL.